The entry that follows covers one T cell receptor (beta chain) sequence. Using immunoSEQ multiplex PCR, the repertoire was profiled, and TCRdb retains in-frame clones only, with some absent. Among some 240,000 clones, about 79% were seen once, and the ten largest hold 9.7%. This sample was included in a study of blood T cell repertoires in COVID-19. Study overall: Sample material is recorded as cDNA or gDNA derived from T cells, B-cell-depleted T cells, or PBMCs.

V lost 6 bases, J lost 8 bases, and 11 bases stayed unmatched. The CDR3 contains 15 residues. Germline assignment: CDR1 SGHRS and CDR2 YFSETQ. The sample taken for sequencing was peripheral blood. The rearrangement joins TRBV5-1 to TRBJ1-6; 7 bases align to TRBD1. This TCR derives from a middle-aged man with active or convalescent COVID-19. In DNA, the CDR3 is TGCGCCAGCACCCGGACAGGCACAGGGGATTCACCCCTCCACTTT. Its protein product is CASTRTGTGDSPLHF.